Presented here are 5 T cell receptor beta chains from one specimen sequenced in a study of blood T cell repertoires in COVID-19. Measured with immunoSEQ multiplex PCR; TCRdb has only the in-frame clones, and not every one. The table has fewer than 500,000 clones, around 90% seen once; the top ten hold roughly 0.7%. The specimen sequenced was PBMCs or T cells enriched from blood (not recorded which). These receptors were collected from a woman aged 18-29 years who had recovered from COVID-19.

This chain uses TRBV6-1 with TRBJ1-1; perhaps TRBD1 as D (6 bases). Trimming pared 2 bases from V and 3 bases from J, leaving 10 bases between. Germline CDR1 is MNHNS and CDR2 is SASEGT. The CDR3 spans 14 residues. The CDR3 coding sequence is TGTGCCAGCAGTGAATGGCAGGGGTACACTGAAGCTTTCTTT. It yields the protein CASSEWQGYTEAFF.

Only one count was recorded for this clone. The chain recombines TRBV7-2 with TRBJ1-2, with TRBD1 matching over 11 bases. Per the germline V gene, CDR1 is SGHTA and CDR2 is FQGNSA. J gave up 4 bases and V 5 bases, and 12 bases lay outside the gene matches. This CDR3 is 17 amino acids long. Here the CDR3 DNA reads TGTGCCAGCAGCCCTTACGGGACAGGGGGAACCATCTATGGCTACACCTTC. Translated: CASSPYGTGGTIYGYTF. Variable domain in full (rest from reference TRBV7-2 and TRBJ1-2): GAGVSQSPSNKVTEKGKDVELRCDPISGHTALYWYRQSLGQGLEFLIYFQGNSAPDKSGLPSDRFSAERTGGSVSTLTIQRTQQEDSAVYLCASSPYGTGGTIYGYTFGSGTRLTVV.

A remark on this clone: Other DNA sequences in the same sample also yield this CDR3. The chain combines TRBV7-2 with TRBJ1-1; no clear D gene. Germline CDR1 reads SGHTA; CDR2 reads FQGNSA. The CDR3 is 13 amino acids. V was cut by 2 bases and J by 1 base, with 5 bases left in between. The CDR3 sequence: CASSLSGNTEAFF. Written as DNA, the CDR3 is TGTGCCAGCAGCTTATCAGGGAACACTGAAGCTTTCTTT.

The chain is built from TRBV4-1 and TRBJ2-5, with 9 positions matching TRBD2. The V segment lost 3 bases and the J segment 5 bases; nucleotides outside the gene matches: 10. The CDR3 has 16 amino acids. From germline, CDR1 is MGHRA and CDR2 YSYEKL. The chain's CDR3 is CASSHGSGGPSETQYF. CDR3 bases: TGCGCCAGCAGCCACGGTAGCGGGGGCCCCTCGGAGACCCAGTACTTC.

This chain joins TRBV19 and TRBJ1-5, with unresolved D. The length of the CDR3 is 13 residues. The V end lost 3 bases, the J end lost 8 bases, and 11 bases lay between the germline ends. Germline CDR1 and CDR2: LNHDA and SQIVND (reference sequence). CDR3 loop: CASSILTREPQHF. The DNA of the CDR3 is TGTGCCAGTAGTATTTTAACGAGGGAGCCCCAGCATTTT.